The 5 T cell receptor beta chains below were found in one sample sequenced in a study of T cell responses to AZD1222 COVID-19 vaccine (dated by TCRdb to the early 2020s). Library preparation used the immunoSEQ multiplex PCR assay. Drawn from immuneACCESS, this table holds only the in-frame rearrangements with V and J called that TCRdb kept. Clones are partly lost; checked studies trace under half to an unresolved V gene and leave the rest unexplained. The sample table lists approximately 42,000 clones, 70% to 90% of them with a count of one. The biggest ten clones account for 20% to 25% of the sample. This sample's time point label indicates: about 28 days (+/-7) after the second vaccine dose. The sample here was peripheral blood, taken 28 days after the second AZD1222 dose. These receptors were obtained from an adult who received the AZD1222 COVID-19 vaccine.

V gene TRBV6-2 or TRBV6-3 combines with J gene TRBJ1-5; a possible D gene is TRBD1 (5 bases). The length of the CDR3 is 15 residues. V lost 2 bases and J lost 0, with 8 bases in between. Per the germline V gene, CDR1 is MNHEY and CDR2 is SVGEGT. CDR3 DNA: TGTGCCAGCAGTTACCAAGGGGTTAGCAATCAGCCCCAGCATTTT. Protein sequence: CASSYQGVSNQPQHF.

The CDR3 reads CASSDSGKTYEQYF. The CDR3 DNA is TGTGCCAGCAGCGACAGCGGGAAAACCTACGAGCAGTACTTC. The V gene is TRBV9, the J gene TRBJ2-7, with 7 bases that match TRBD2. CDR3 size: 14 residues. V shed 3 bases, J shed 2 bases, and the junction held 5 bases outside the gene matches. In germline, CDR1 is SGDLS, CDR2 YYNGEE.

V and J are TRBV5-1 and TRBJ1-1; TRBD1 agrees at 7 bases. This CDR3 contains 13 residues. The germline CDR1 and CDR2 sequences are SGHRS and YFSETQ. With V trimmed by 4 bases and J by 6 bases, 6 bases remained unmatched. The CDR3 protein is CASSGTERSEAFF. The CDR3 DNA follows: TGCGCCAGCAGCGGGACAGAACGGTCTGAAGCTTTCTTT.

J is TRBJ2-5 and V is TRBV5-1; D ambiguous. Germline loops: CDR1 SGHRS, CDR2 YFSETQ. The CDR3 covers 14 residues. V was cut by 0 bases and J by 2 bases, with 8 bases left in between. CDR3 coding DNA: TGCGCCAGCAGCTTGGAATGGGGTCAAGAGACCCAGTACTTC. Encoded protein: CASSLEWGQETQYF.

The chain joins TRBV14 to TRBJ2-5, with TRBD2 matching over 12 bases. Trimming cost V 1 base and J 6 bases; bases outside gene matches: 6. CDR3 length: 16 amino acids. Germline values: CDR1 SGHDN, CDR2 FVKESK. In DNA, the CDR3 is TGTGCCAGCAGCCAAGGACTAGCGGGAGCGGGGAAGACCCAGTACTTC. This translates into CASSQGLAGAGKTQYF.